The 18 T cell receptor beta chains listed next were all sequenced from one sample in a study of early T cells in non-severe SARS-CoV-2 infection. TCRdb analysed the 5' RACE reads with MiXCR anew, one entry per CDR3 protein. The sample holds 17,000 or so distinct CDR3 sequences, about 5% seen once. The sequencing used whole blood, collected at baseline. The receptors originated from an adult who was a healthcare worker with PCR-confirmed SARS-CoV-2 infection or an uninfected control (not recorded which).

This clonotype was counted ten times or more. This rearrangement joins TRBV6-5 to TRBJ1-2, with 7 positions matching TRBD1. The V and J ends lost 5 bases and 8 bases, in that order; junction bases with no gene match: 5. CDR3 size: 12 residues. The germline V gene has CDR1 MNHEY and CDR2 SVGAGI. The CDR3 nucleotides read TGTGCCAGCAGTCTGACAGGGAGGGGCTACACCTTC. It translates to CASSLTGRGYTF.

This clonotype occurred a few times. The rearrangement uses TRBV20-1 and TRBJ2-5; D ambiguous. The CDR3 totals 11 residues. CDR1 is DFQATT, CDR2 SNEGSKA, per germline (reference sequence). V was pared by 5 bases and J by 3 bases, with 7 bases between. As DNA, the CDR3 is TGCAGTGCTGAGCCCGAAGAGACCCAGTACTTC. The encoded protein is CSAEPEETQYF.

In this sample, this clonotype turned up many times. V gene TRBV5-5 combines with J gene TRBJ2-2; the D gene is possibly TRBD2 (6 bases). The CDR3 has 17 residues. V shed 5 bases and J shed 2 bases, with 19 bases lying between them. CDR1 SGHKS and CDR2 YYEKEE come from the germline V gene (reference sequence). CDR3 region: CASRSVGGISNTGELFF. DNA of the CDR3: TGTGCCAGCAGATCGGTGGGGGGAATCTCTAACACCGGGGAGCTGTTTTTT.

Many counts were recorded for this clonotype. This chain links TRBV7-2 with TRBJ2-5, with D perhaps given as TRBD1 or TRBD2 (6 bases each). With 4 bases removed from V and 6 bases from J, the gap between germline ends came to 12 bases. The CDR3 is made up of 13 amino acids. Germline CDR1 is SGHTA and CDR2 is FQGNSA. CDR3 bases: TGTGCCAGCAGCTATACAGGGAGGCAGACCCAGTACTTC. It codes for CASSYTGRQTQYF.

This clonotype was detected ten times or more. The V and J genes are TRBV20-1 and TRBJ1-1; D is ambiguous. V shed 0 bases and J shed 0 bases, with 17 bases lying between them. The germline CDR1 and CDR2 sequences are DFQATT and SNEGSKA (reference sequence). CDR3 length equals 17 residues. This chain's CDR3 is CSARDRQLWPLNTEAFF. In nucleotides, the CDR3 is TGCAGTGCTAGAGATAGGCAGTTGTGGCCCTTGAACACTGAAGCTTTCTTT.

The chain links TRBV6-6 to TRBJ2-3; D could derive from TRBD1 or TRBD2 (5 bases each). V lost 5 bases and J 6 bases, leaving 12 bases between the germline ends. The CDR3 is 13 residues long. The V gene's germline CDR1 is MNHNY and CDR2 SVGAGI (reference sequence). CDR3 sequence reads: CASSTGLADTQYF. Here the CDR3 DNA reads TGTGCCAGCAGTACGGGGCTGGCGGATACGCAGTATTTT.

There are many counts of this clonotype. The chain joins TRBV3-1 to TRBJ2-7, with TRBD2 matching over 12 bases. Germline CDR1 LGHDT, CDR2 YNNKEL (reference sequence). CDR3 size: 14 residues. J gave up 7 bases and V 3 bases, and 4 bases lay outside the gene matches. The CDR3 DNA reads TGTGCCAGCAGCCAGACTAGCGGGGGATTTGAGCAGTACTTC. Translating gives CASSQTSGGFEQYF.

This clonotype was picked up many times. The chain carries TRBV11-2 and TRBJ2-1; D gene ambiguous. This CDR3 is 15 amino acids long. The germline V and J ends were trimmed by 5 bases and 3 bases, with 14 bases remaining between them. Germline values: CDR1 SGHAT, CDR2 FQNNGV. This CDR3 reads CASSPTGRVYNEQFF. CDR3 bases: TGTGCCAGCAGCCCCACGGGCAGAGTCTACAATGAGCAGTTCTTC.

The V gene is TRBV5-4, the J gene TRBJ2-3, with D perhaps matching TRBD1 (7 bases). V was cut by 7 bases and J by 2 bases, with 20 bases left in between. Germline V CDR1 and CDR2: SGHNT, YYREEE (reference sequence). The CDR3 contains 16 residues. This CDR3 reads CASHAVEGQNTDTQYF. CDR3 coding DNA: TGTGCCAGCCACGCTGTGGAGGGACAGAACACAGATACGCAGTATTTT.

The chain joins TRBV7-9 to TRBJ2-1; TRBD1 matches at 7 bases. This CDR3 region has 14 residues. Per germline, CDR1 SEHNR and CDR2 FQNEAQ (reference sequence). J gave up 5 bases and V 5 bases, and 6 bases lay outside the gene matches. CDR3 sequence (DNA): TGTGCCAGCAGCAGGGACAGCACAGACAATGAGCAGTTCTTC. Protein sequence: CASSRDSTDNEQFF.

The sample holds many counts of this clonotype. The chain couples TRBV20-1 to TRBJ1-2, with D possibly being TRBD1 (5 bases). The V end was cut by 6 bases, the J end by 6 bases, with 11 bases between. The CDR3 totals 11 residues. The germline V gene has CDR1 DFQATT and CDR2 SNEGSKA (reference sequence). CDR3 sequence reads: CSALLGDGYTF. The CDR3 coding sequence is TGCAGTGCCCTATTGGGGGATGGCTACACCTTC.

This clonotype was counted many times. CDR3: CASSFRGAVDEQFF. Here the CDR3 DNA reads TGTGCCAGCAGCTTCCGGGGGGCCGTTGATGAGCAGTTCTTC. The gene calls are TRBV5-5 and TRBJ2-1; D is perhaps TRBD2 (7 bases). CDR3 length: 14 amino acids. Germline V gives CDR1 SGHKS, CDR2 YYEKEE (reference sequence). Trimming removed 2 bases from V and 8 bases from J, with 14 bases in between.

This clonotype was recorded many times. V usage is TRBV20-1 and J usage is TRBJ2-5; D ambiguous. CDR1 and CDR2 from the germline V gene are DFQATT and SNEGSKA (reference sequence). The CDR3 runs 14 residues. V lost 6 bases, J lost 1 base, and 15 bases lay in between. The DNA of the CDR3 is TGCAGTGCAACACACCCAAACTTCCAAGAGACCCAGTACTTC. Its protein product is CSATHPNFQETQYF.

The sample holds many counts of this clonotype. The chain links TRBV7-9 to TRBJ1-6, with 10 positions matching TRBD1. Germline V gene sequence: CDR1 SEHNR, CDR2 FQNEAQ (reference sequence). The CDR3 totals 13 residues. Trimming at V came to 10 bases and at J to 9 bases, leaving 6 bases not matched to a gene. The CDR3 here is CAIEGTGVSPLHF. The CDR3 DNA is TGTGCCATCGAAGGGACAGGGGTTTCACCCCTCCACTTT.

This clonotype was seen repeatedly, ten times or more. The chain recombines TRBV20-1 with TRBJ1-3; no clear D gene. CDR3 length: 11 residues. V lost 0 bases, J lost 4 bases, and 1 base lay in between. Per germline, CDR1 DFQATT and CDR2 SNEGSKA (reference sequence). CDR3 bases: TGCAGTGCTAGAGAGGGAAACACCATATATTTT. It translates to CSAREGNTIYF.

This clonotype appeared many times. The CDR3 here is CASSQTTVYEQYF. DNA of the CDR3: TGTGCCAGCAGCCAGACGACAGTGTACGAGCAGTACTTC. The rearrangement links TRBV14 to TRBJ2-7; D possibly corresponds to TRBD1 (5 bases). CDR3 length: 13 residues. Germline CDR1 SGHDN, CDR2 FVKESK. Trimming pared 3 bases from V and 4 bases from J, leaving 10 bases between.

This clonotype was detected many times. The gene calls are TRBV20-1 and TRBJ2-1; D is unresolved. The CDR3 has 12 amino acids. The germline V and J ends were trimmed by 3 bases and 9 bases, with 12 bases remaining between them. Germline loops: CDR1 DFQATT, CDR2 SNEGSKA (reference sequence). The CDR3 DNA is TGCAGTGCTAGCCCCCCTAGGGCTGAGCAGTTCTTC. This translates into CSASPPRAEQFF.

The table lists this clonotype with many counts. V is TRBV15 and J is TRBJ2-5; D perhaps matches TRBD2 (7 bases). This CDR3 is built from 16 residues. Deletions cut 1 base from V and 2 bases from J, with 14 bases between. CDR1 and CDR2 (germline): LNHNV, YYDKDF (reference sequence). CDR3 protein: CATSRGHAGAQETQYF. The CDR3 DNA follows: TGTGCCACCAGCAGAGGCCACGCGGGGGCTCAAGAGACCCAGTACTTC.